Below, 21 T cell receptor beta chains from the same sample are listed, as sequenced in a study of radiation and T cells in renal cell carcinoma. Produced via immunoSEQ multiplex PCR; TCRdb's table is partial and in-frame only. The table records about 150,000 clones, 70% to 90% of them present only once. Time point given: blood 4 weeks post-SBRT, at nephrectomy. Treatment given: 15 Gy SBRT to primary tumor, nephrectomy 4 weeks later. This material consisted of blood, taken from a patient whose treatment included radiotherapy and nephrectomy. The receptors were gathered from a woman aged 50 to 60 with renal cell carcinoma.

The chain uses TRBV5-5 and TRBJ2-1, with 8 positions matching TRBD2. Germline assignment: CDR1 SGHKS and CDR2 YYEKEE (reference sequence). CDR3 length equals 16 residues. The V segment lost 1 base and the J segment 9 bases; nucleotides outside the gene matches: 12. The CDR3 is CASSLFERGTLGEQFF. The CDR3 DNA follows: TGTGCCAGCAGCTTGTTCGAGCGGGGGACGCTAGGTGAGCAGTTCTTC.

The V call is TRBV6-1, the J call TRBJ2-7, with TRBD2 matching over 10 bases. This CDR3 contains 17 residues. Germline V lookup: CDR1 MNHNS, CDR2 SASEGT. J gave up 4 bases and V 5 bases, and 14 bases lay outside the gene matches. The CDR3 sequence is CASSQEAGGPSGYEQYF. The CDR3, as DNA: TGTGCCAGCAGTCAAGAAGCGGGAGGGCCCTCTGGATACGAGCAGTACTTC.

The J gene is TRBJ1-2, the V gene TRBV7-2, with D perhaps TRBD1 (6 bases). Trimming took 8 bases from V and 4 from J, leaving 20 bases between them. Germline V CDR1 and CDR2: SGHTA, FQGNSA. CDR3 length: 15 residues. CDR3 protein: CASLARGPTSYGYTF. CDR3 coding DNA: TGTGCCAGCCTAGCGCGGGGGCCCACCTCCTATGGCTACACCTTC.

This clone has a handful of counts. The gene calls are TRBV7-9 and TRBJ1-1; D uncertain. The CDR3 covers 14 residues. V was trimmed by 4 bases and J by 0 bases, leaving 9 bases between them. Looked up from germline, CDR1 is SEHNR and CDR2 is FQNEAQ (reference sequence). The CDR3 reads CASSSSGVNTEAFF. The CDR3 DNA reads TGTGCCAGCAGCTCTTCTGGTGTGAACACTGAAGCTTTCTTT. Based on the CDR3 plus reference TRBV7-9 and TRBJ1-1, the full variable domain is DTGVSQNPRHKITKRGQNVTFRCDPISEHNRLYWYRQTLGQGPEFLTYFQNEAQLEKSRLLSDRFSAERPKGSFSTLEIQRTEQGDSAMYLCASSSSGVNTEAFFGQGTRLTVV.

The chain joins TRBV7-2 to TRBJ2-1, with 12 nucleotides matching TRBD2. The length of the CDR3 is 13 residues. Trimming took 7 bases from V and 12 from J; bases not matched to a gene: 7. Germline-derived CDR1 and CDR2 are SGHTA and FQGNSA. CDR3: CASTYGLAGSQFF. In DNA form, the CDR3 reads TGTGCCAGCACCTATGGACTAGCGGGATCGCAGTTCTTC.

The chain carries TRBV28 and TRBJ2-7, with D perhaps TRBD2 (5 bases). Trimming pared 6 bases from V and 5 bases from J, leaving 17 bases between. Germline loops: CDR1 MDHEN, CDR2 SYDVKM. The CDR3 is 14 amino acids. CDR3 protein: CASRSQELGDEQYF. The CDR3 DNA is TGTGCCAGCAGGTCCCAGGAACTCGGGGACGAGCAGTACTTC.

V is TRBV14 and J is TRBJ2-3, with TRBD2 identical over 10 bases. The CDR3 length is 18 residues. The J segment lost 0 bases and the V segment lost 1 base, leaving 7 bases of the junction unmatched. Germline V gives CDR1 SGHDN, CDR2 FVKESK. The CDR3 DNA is TGTGCCAGCAGCCAAGGGTCTAGCGGGGGCCCTAGCACAGATACGCAGTATTTT. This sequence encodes CASSQGSSGGPSTDTQYF.

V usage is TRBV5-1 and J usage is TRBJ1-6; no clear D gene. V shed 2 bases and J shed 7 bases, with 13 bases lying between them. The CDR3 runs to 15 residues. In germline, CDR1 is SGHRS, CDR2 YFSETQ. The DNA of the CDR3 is TGCGCCAGCAGCTTCTTACCCGGAGACAATTCACCCCTCCACTTT. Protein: CASSFLPGDNSPLHF.

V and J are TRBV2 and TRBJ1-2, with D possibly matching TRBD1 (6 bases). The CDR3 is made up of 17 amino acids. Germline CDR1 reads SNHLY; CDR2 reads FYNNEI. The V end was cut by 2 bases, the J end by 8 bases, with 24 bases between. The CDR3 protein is CASSERGGATGLEGYTF. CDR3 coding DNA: TGTGCCAGCAGTGAAAGGGGGGGCGCAACCGGATTGGAGGGCTACACCTTC.

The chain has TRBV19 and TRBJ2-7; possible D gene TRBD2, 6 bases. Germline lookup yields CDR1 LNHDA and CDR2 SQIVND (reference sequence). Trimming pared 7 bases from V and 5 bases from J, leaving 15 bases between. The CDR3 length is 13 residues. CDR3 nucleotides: TGTGCCAGTAAAGAGGGACCGGGGGACGAGCAGTACTTC. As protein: CASKEGPGDEQYF.

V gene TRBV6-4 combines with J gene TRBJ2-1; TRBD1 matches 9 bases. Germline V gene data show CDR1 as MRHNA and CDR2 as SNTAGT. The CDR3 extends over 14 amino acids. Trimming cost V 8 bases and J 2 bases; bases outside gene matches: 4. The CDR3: CASGGTGPYNEQFF. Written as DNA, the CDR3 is TGTGCCAGCGGTGGGACAGGGCCCTACAATGAGCAGTTCTTC.

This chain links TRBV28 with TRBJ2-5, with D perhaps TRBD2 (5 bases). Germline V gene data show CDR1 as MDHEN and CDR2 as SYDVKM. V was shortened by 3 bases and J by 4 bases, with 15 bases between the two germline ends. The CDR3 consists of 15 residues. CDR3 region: CASSFARAGGETQYF. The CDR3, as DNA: TGTGCCAGCAGTTTTGCCCGGGCCGGAGGAGAGACCCAGTACTTC.

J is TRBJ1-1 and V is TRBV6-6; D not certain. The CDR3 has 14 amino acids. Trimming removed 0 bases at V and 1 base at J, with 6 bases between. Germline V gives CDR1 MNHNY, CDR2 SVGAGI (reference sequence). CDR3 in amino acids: CASSYSRGNTEAFF. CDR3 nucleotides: TGTGCCAGCAGTTACTCCCGAGGGAACACTGAAGCTTTCTTT.

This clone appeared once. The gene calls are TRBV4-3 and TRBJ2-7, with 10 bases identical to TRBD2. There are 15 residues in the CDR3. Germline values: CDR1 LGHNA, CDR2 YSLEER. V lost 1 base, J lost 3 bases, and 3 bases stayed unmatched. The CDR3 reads CASSQGASGSYEQYF. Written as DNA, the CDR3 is TGCGCCAGCAGCCAAGGGGCTAGCGGGAGCTACGAGCAGTACTTC.

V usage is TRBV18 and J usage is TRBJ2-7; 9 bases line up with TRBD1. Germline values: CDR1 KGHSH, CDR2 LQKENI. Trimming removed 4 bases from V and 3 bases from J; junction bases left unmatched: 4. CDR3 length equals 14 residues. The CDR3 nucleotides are TGTGCCAGCTCACGTGAGACAGGGGGCTACGAGCAGTACTTC. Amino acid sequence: CASSRETGGYEQYF.

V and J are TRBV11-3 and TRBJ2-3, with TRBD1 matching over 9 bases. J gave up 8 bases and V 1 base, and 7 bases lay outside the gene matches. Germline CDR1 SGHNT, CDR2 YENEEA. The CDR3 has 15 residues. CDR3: CASSLVGQGLGTQYF. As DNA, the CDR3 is TGTGCCAGCAGCTTAGTTGGACAGGGGTTAGGTACGCAGTATTTT. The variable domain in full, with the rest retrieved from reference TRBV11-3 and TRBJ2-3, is EAGVVQSPRYKIIEKKQPVAFWCNPISGHNTLYWYLQNLGQGPELLIRYENEEAVDDSQLPKDRFSAERLKGVDSTLKIQPAELGDSAVYLCASSLVGQGLGTQYFGPGTRLTVL.

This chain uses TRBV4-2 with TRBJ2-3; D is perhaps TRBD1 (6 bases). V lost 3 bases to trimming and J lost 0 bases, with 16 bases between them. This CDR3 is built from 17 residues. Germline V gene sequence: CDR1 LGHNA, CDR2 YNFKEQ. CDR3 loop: CASSHITGPFSTDTQYF. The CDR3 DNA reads TGTGCCAGCAGCCATATAACAGGGCCGTTTAGCACAGATACGCAGTATTTT.

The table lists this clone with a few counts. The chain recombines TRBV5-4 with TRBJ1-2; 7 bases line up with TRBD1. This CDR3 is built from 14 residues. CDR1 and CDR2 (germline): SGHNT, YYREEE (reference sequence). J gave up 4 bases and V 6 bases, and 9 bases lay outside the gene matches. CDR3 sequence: CASTRDRNFYGYTF. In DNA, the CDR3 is TGTGCCAGCACCCGGGACAGAAATTTCTATGGCTACACCTTC.

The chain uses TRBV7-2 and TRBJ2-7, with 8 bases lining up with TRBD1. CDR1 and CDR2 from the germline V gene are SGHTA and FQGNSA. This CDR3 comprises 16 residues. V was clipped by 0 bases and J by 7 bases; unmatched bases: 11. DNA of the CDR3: TGTGCCAGCAGCTTAGCGCGGACAGGGACCTCTAGAGAGCAGTACTTC. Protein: CASSLARTGTSREQYF.

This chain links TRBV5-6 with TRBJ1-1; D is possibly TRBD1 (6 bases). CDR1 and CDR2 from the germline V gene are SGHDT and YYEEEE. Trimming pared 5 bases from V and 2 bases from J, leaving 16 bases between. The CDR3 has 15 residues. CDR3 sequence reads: CASRIEGEVNTEAFF. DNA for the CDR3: TGTGCCAGCAGGATCGAGGGGGAAGTTAACACTGAAGCTTTCTTT.

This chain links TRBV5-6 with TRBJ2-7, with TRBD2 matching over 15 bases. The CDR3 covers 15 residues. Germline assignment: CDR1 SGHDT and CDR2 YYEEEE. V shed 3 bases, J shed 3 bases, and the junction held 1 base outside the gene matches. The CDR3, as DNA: TGTGCCAGCAGCTGGGGACTAGCGGGAGGCTACGAGCAGTACTTC. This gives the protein CASSWGLAGGYEQYF.